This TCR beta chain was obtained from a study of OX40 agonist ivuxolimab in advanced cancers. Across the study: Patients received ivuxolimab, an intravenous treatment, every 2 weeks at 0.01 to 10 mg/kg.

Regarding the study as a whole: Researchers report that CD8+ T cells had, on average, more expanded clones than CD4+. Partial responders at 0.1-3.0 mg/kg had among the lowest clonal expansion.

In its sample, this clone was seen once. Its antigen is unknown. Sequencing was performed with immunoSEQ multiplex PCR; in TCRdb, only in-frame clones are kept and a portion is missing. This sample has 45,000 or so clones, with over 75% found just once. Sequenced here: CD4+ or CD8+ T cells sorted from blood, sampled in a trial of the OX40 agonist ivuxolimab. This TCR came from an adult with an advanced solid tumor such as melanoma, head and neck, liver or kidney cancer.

The CDR3 spells CASSLERWAGGTYEQYV. The CDR3 DNA reads as TGTGCCAGCAGCTTAGAACGGTGGGCAGGGGGAACCTACGAGCAGTACGTC. The rearrangement uses TRBV7-8 and TRBJ2-7; 7 bases map to TRBD1. This CDR3 region has 17 residues. V was clipped by 1 base and J by 2 bases; unmatched bases: 11. Germline V gene sequence: CDR1 SGHVS, CDR2 FQNEAQ.